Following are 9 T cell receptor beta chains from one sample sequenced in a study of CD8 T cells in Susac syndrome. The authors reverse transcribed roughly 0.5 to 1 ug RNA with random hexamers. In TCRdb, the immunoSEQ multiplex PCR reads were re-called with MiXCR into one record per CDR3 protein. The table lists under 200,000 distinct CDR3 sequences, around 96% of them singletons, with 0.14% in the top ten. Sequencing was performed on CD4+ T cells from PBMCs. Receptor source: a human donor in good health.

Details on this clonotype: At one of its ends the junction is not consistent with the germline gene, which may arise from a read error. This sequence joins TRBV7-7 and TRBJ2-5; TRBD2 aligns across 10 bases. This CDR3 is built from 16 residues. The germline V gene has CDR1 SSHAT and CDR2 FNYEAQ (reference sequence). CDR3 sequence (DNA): TGTGCTAGCAGCCCATACAGCGGGGGGGCCCTGGAGACCCAGTACTTC. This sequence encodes CASSPYSGGALETQYF.

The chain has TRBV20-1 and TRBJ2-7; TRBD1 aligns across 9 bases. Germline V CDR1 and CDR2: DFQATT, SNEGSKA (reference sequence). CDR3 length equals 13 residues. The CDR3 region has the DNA TGCACCGCTACCCCGGGACAGGGCTACGAGCAGTACTTC. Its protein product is CTATPGQGYEQYF.

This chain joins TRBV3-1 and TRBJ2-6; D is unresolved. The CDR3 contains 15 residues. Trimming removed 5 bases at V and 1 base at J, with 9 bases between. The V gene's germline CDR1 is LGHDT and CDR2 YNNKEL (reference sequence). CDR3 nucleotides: TGTGCCAGCAGCTCCTCCGGGTCTGGGGCCAACGTCCTGACTTTC. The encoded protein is CASSSSGSGANVLTF.

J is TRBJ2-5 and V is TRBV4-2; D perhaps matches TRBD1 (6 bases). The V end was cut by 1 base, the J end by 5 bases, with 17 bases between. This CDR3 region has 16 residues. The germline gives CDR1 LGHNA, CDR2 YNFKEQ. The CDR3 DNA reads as TGTGCCAGCAGCCAAGGGGGCAACTACAGGGTTGAGACCCAGTACTTC. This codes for CASSQGGNYRVETQYF.

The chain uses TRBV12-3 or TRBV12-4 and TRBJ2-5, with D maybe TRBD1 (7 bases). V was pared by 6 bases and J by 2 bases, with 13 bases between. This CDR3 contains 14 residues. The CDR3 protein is CASRAGTVQETQYF. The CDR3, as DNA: TGTGCCAGCAGGGCGGGGACAGTACAAGAGACCCAGTACTTC.

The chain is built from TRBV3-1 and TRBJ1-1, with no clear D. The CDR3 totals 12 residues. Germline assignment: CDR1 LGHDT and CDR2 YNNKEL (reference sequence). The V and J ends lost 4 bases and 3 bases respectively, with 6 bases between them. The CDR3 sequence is CASSRTYTEAFF. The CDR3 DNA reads TGTGCCAGCAGCCGGACGTACACTGAAGCTTTCTTT.

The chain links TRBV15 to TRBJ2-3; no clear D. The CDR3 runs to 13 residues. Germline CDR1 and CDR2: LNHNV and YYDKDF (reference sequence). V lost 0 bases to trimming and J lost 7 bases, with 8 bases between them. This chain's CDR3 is CATSRDRGNTQYF. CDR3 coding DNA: TGTGCCACCAGCAGAGATAGAGGAAATACGCAGTATTTT.

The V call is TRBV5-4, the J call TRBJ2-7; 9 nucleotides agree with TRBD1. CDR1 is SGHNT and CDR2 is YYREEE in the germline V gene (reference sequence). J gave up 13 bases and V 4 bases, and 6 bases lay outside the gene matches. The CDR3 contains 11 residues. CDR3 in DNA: TGTGCCAGCAGCGGGGACAGGGAGTTATACTTC. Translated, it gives CASSGDRELYF.

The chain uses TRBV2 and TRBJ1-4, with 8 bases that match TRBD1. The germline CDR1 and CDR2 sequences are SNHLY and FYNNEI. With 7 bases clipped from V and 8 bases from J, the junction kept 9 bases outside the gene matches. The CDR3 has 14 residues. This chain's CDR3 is CASKQDREREKLFF. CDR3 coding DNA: TGTGCCAGCAAGCAGGACAGGGAAAGAGAAAAACTGTTTTTT.